This TCR beta chain was captured by sequencing in a study of T cell responses to AZD1222 COVID-19 vaccine. TCRdb's copy holds only in-frame clones and misses some; the assay was immunoSEQ multiplex PCR. The sample lists about 110,000 clones, about nine tenths seen once, with 5.5% to 7.5% in the top ten. The CDR3 length is 13 residues. The V end was cut by 5 bases, the J end by 1 base, with 8 bases between. The germline V gene encodes CDR1 LNHDA and CDR2 SQIVND (reference sequence). Pooled samples include second doses given at about 4 or 12 weeks. The V gene is TRBV19, the J gene TRBJ1-1; a possible D gene is TRBD1 (5 bases). Sample: peripheral blood, taken 28 days after the second AZD1222 dose. This sequence was found in an adult who received the AZD1222 COVID-19 vaccine. Here the CDR3 DNA reads TGTGCCAGTAGTTCAACAGGGAACACTGAAGCTTTCTTT. It specifies CASSSTGNTEAFF.